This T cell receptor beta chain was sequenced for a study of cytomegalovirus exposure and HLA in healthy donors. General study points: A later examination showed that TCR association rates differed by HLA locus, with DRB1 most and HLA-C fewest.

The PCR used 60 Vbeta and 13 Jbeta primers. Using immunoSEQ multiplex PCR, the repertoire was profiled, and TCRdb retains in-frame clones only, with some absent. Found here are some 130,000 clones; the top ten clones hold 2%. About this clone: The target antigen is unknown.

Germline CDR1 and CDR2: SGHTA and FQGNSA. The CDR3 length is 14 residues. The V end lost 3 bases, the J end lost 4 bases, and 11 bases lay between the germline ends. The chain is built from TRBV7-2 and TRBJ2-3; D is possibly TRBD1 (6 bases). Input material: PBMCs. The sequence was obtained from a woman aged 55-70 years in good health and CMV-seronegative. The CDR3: CASSLGAQADTQYF. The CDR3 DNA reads TGTGCCAGCAGCTTGGGGGCCCAAGCAGATACGCAGTATTTT.